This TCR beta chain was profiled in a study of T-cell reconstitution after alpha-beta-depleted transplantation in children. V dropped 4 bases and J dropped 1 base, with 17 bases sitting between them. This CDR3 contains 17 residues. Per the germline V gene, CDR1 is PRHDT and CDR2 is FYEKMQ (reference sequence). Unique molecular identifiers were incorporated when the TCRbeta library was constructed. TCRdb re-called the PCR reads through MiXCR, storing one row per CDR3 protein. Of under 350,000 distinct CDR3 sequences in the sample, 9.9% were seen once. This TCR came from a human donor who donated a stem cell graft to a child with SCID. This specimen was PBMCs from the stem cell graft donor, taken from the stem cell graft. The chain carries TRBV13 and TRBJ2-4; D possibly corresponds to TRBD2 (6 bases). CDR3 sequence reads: CASSSRSGPRAKNIQYF. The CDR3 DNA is TGTGCCAGCAGCTCCCGGAGCGGGCCACGTGCCAAAAACATTCAGTACTTC.